These 29 T cell receptor beta chains were all obtained from the same sample, sequenced in a study of tumor-infiltrating lymphocytes in primary liver carcinoma. cDNA specific to TCR beta was made from 500 ng of total RNA, with a constant-region primer employed for priming. A slightly modified ARM-PCR protocol with three nested multiplex PCR rounds produced these TCR beta libraries. Rounds one and two of PCR, each of roughly 10 cycles, were primed with TRBV1-TRBV30 forward primers and a C-beta reverse primer. TCRdb passed the multiplex PCR reads through MiXCR, listing each CDR3 protein once. In the table there are 300,000 to 350,000 distinct CDR3 sequences, 45% to 70% of which are singletons. Extraction also yielded germline DNA, while blood RNA was obtained from unsorted whole blood. Sequencing was performed on peripheral blood. The receptors originated from a woman aged 25-40 years with primary liver carcinoma and hepatitis B virus infection.

The chain combines TRBV7-2 with TRBJ2-7; D is unresolved. Germline V lookup: CDR1 SGHTA, CDR2 FQGNSA. This CDR3 is built from 13 residues. The V end was cut by 1 base, the J end by 1 base, with 5 bases between. CDR3 in DNA: TGTGCCAGCAGCTTAGTAGCATCCTACGAGCAGTACTTC. Translated: CASSLVASYEQYF.

With respect to this clonotype: The missing conserved phenylalanine or tryptophan at the end of this CDR3 makes a read error likely. This chain links TRBV11-2 with TRBJ2-3, with D hard to call. V lost 5 bases, J lost 6 bases, and 15 bases lay in between. Germline V lookup: CDR1 SGHAT, CDR2 FQNNGV. The CDR3 length is 14 residues. CDR3: CASSPSKEWDTQYY. CDR3 coding DNA: TGTGCCAGCAGCCCAAGCAAGGAATGGGATACGCAGTATTAT.

Turning to this clonotype: The junction departs from germline at one end; a sequencing error may be responsible. The chain joins TRBV6-2 or TRBV6-3 to TRBJ2-1; TRBD2 agrees at 13 bases. CDR3 length: 17 amino acids. Germline V gives CDR1 MNHEY, CDR2 SVGEGT. The DNA for the CDR3 is TGTACCAGCAGTGGTTCCCGACTAGCGGGAGGACTGGATGAGCAGTTCTTC. It encodes CTSSGSRLAGGLDEQFF.

Worth noting for this clonotype: The junction departs from germline at one end; a sequencing error may be responsible. The rearrangement joins TRBV10-3 to TRBJ1-4; D ambiguous. Looked up from germline, CDR1 is ENHRY and CDR2 is SYGVKD. This CDR3 has 14 residues. The CDR3 spells CAISESERCEKLFF. The DNA of the CDR3 is TGTGCCATCAGTGAGTCGGAGAGATGCGAAAAACTGTTCTTT.

A single count supports this clonotype. An end of the junction differs from the germline gene, which may be a read error. This chain joins TRBV4-3 and TRBJ1-2; D ambiguous. The CDR3 is 16 residues long. CDR1 and CDR2 from the germline V gene are LGHNA and YSLEER. The CDR3 sequence: CASSRRAAAANYGYTF. In nucleotides, the CDR3 is TGCGCCAGTAGCCGGAGGGCGGCGGCAGCTAACTATGGCTACACCTTC.

The chain uses TRBV11-3 and TRBJ2-7, with D maybe TRBD1 (6 bases). This CDR3 has 15 amino acids. V lost 0 bases and J lost 2, with 11 bases in between. Germline-derived CDR1 and CDR2 are SGHNT and YENEEA. CDR3: CASSLDPGTPYEQYF. The CDR3 nucleotides are TGTGCCAGCAGCTTAGATCCTGGGACACCCTACGAGCAGTACTTC.

The rearrangement uses TRBV13 and TRBJ2-1; D uncertain. This CDR3 is 15 amino acids long. Germline CDR1 is PRHDT and CDR2 is FYEKMQ (reference sequence). Trimming stripped 1 base from V and 1 base from J, with 8 bases between. The DNA for the CDR3 is TGTGCCAGCAGCTTAGAGGCAGGATCCTACAATGAGCAGTTCTTC. Its protein product is CASSLEAGSYNEQFF.

This clonotype has a handful of counts. This sequence joins TRBV5-6 and TRBJ2-7; 10 positions agree with TRBD1. The CDR3 is 18 amino acids. Unmatched junction bases numbered 16, after V lost 4 bases and J lost 3 bases. Germline V CDR1 and CDR2: SGHDT, YYEEEE. CDR3 amino acids: CASSTKRSPGQGFYEQYF. In DNA, the CDR3 is TGTGCCAGCAGCACTAAGCGCAGCCCGGGACAGGGGTTCTACGAGCAGTACTTC. Using reference TRBV5-6 and TRBJ2-7 for the parts outside the CDR3, the full variable domain is DAGVTQSPTHLIKTRGQQVTLRCSPKSGHDTVSWYQQALGQGPQFIFQYYEEEERQRGNFPDRFSGHQFPNYSSELNVNALLLGDSALYLCASSTKRSPGQGFYEQYFGPGTRLTVT.

With respect to this clonotype: A much larger clone sits a single nucleotide away, making a read error possible. The V and J genes are TRBV4-2 and TRBJ2-7; perhaps TRBD2 as D (5 bases). The V end lost 1 base, the J end lost 3 bases, and 13 bases lay between the germline ends. Germline V gene data show CDR1 as LGHNA and CDR2 as YNFKEQ. The CDR3 loop spans 15 amino acids. Here the CDR3 reads CASSQGLSGYYEQYF. The CDR3 bases are TGTGCCAGCAGCCAAGGACTATCGGGATACTACGAGCAGTACTTC.

This clonotype was counted at least ten times. The chain carries TRBV11-2 and TRBJ1-4; 10 bases match TRBD1. The J segment lost 7 bases and the V segment lost 7 bases, leaving 12 bases of the junction unmatched. CDR3 length: 16 residues. Per germline, CDR1 SGHAT and CDR2 FQNNGV. CDR3 sequence: CASTPNRRDRGEKLFF. The CDR3 bases are TGTGCCAGCACCCCGAACCGTCGGGACAGGGGTGAAAAACTGTTTTTT.

The chain recombines TRBV11-3 with TRBJ2-1; 7 positions match TRBD2. Germline V gene data show CDR1 as SGHNT and CDR2 as YENEEA. The CDR3 sequence is 18 residues long. Trimming removed 8 bases from V and 0 bases from J; junction bases left unmatched: 16. Here the CDR3 DNA reads TGTGCCAGCGGTTTAGAGGGACTATTGGGCCTCTCCTACAATGAGCAGTTCTTC. This encodes CASGLEGLLGLSYNEQFF.

The chain employs TRBV2 and TRBJ1-6; D possibly corresponds to TRBD1 (5 bases). This CDR3 has 16 amino acids. Trimming pared 1 base from V and 6 bases from J, leaving 13 bases between. Germline V gene lookup returns CDR1 SNHLY and CDR2 FYNNEI. The CDR3 nucleotides read TGTGCCAGCAGTGAAGAAGGGGCAGGGATTAATTCACCCCTCCACTTT. As protein: CASSEEGAGINSPLHF. The full variable domain, completed using reference TRBV2 and TRBJ1-6, is EPEVTQTPSHQVTQMGQEVILRCVPISNHLYFYWYRQILGQKVEFLVSFYNNEISEKSEIFDDQFSVERPDGSNFTLKIRSTKLEDSAMYFCASSEEGAGINSPLHFGNGTRLTVT.

As regards this clonotype: A much more abundant neighbour one base away suggests this may be a read error. The chain is built from TRBV4-1 and TRBJ2-5; D might be TRBD2 (5 bases). The CDR3 contains 14 residues. Germline V CDR1 and CDR2: MGHRA, YSYEKL. The CDR3 loop reads CTSSQEGSQETQYF. The CDR3 nucleotides are TGCACCAGCAGCCAAGAGGGCAGCCAAGAGACCCAGTACTTC.

This clonotype has at least ten counts. The chain couples TRBV6-5 to TRBJ1-2, with TRBD1 as a possible D gene (6 bases). The germline V and J ends were trimmed by 7 bases and 2 bases, with 11 bases remaining between them. The length of the CDR3 is 13 residues. CDR1 MNHEY and CDR2 SVGAGI come from the germline V gene. The CDR3 coding sequence is TGTGCCAGCACGGCCGACAGGAACTATGGCTACACCTTC. This translates into CASTADRNYGYTF.

This clonotype was detected a few times. This could be a read error, since a much larger clone is one nucleotide away. The genes are TRBV12-3 or TRBV12-4 and TRBJ2-3; D gene unclear. The CDR3 totals 11 residues. Trimming removed 8 bases at V and 2 bases at J, with 5 bases between. Here the CDR3 DNA reads TGTGCCAGCGGATACACAGATACGCAGTATTTT. It encodes CASGYTDTQYF.

Turning to this clonotype: A much larger clone lies a single base off, so this may be a read error. The chain joins TRBV6-2 or TRBV6-3 to TRBJ2-2; maybe TRBD2 (6 bases). The CDR3 consists of 14 residues. V was shortened by 2 bases and J by 7 bases, with 11 bases between the two germline ends. CDR1 is MNHEY, CDR2 SVGEGT, per germline. CDR3: CASSYNQGLGELFF. The CDR3 DNA sequence: TGTGCCAGCAGTTACAACCAGGGACTCGGGGAGCTGTTTTTT.

This clonotype was found once. This may be a read error, as it is one base from a much larger clone. The chain couples TRBV6-5 to TRBJ1-1; D possibly corresponds to TRBD1 (5 bases). Germline CDR1 reads MNHEY; CDR2 reads SVGAGI. CDR3 length: 15 amino acids. The CDR3 bases are TGTTCCAGCAGTTACGGGGGGTACATGAACACTGAAGCTTTCTTT. Translated: CSSSYGGYMNTEAFF.

This clonotype was found a few times. The rearrangement joins TRBV4-3 to TRBJ2-3; the match to TRBD2 covers 7 bases. This CDR3 region has 13 residues. V gave up 8 bases and J gave up 4 bases; unmatched junction bases: 6. Germline CDR1 LGHNA, CDR2 YSLEER. CDR3 amino acids: CASGAGASDTQYF. CDR3 nucleotide sequence: TGCGCCAGCGGGGCGGGAGCCTCAGATACGCAGTATTTT.

This clonotype occurred many times. The chain combines TRBV6-6 with TRBJ1-5, with D maybe TRBD1 (5 bases). This CDR3 spans 14 amino acids. V dropped 2 bases and J dropped 4 bases, with 9 bases sitting between them. Looked up from germline, CDR1 is MNHNY and CDR2 is SVGAGI (reference sequence). The CDR3 sequence: CASSYGAGNQPQHF. The CDR3 nucleotides are TGTGCCAGCAGTTACGGTGCAGGGAATCAGCCCCAGCATTTT.

The V and J genes are TRBV5-1 and TRBJ1-1; D not resolved. Germline CDR1 and CDR2: SGHRS and YFSETQ. The V end lost 3 bases, the J end lost 7 bases, and 13 bases lay between the germline ends. The CDR3 has 13 residues. The CDR3 region has the DNA TGCGCCAGCAGCTGGGCGCTGTCGGGTGAAGCTTTCTTT. This gives the protein CASSWALSGEAFF.

For this clonotype: The junction departs from germline at one end; a sequencing error may be responsible. The V gene is TRBV28, the J gene TRBJ2-7; 7 nucleotides align to TRBD2. The CDR3 length is 13 residues. Looked up from germline, CDR1 is MDHEN and CDR2 is SYDVKM. CDR3 in DNA: TGTGCCAGCCCTACACTAGCGCTGTACGAGCATTACTTC. This codes for CASPTLALYEHYF.

Note on this clonotype: A read error may account for a junction end that differs from germline. The chain carries TRBV11-2 and TRBJ2-1; possibly TRBD1 for D (5 bases). This CDR3 is 16 amino acids long. Germline V lookup: CDR1 SGHAT, CDR2 FQNNGV. In DNA form, the CDR3 reads TGTGCCAGCAACTTTCAGGGTTACTCCTCCTTCAATGAGCAGTTCTTC. This encodes CASNFQGYSSFNEQFF.

This clonotype was recorded once. Being one base from a much bigger clone, this may be a read error. V and J are TRBV5-4 and TRBJ2-1; 9 nucleotides align to TRBD2. With 3 bases clipped from V and 5 bases from J, the junction kept 6 bases outside the gene matches. The CDR3 spans 15 residues. Germline V gene lookup returns CDR1 SGHNT and CDR2 YYREEE (reference sequence). CDR3 region: CASSSETSGNNEQFF. CDR3 coding DNA: TGTGCCAGCAGCTCCGAGACTAGCGGTAACAATGAGCAGTTCTTC.

The chain couples TRBV29-1 to TRBJ2-3; D tentatively fits TRBD1 or TRBD2 (6 bases each). CDR3 length: 15 amino acids. With 4 bases removed from V and 3 bases from J, the gap between germline ends came to 17 bases. The germline gives CDR1 SQVTM, CDR2 ANQGSEA. The CDR3 sequence is CSVVPPRRGTDTQYF. The CDR3 DNA follows: TGCAGCGTTGTTCCCCCGCGGAGGGGGACAGATACGCAGTATTTT.

About this clonotype itself: A much larger clone is a single base away; this may be a read error. The genes are TRBV6-2 or TRBV6-3 and TRBJ2-7; 13 bases are shared with TRBD2. This CDR3 is 14 amino acids long. Germline assignment: CDR1 MNHEY and CDR2 SVGEGT. The CDR3 spells CASRGLAGSYVQYF. The CDR3 nucleotides read TGTGCCAGCAGGGGACTAGCGGGATCCTACGTGCAGTACTTC.

This clonotype appeared a single time. It may be a read error: a sequence one base away is much more abundant. The chain joins TRBV29-1 to TRBJ1-3; D gene uncertain. Per germline, CDR1 SQVTM and CDR2 ANQGSEA. CDR3 length equals 15 residues. The CDR3 is CSASTATYSGNAIYF. CDR3 bases: TGCAGCGCATCGACGGCTACCTACTCTGGAAACGCCATATATTTT.

The chain uses TRBV6-6 and TRBJ1-1; D perhaps matches TRBD1 (6 bases). There are 15 residues in the CDR3. V lost 2 bases, J lost 4 bases, and 14 bases lay in between. Germline V gives CDR1 MNHNY, CDR2 SVGAGI (reference sequence). The CDR3 protein is CASSYLGTQGTEAFF. The CDR3 coding sequence is TGTGCCAGCAGTTACCTGGGGACACAGGGCACTGAAGCTTTCTTT.

This clonotype was seen a few times. The gene calls are TRBV6-2 or TRBV6-3 and TRBJ2-2, with D perhaps being TRBD1 or TRBD2 (5 bases each). Trimming took off 6 bases at V and 3 bases at J, with 11 bases between the two ends. CDR3 size: 14 residues. The V gene's germline CDR1 is MNHEY and CDR2 SVGEGT. The CDR3 is CASRVGTDTGELFF. DNA for the CDR3: TGTGCCAGCAGGGTAGGGACCGACACCGGGGAGCTGTTTTTT.

On this clonotype: One end of the junction does not line up with germline, which may come from a read error. The chain carries TRBV4-3 and TRBJ2-1; 11 bases map to TRBD2. The CDR3 extends over 19 amino acids. Germline V lookup: CDR1 LGHNA, CDR2 YSLEER. The CDR3 DNA reads as TGCGCCAACAGCCAACACAGGGGGATGGGTAGCGGGAGGGGGAATGAGCAGTTCTTC. Its protein product is CANSQHRGMGSGRGNEQFF.